This TCR beta chain was recorded in a study of CD8+CD57+ T cells in acquired aplastic anemia. Study-level information: DNA from sorted CD4+ and CD8+ cells averaged around 3 ug. Study outcomes and limitations: Common to patients and controls were around 30 CD8+ CDR3 sequences.

This clonotype was seen only once. Its matching antigen is unknown. Profiling of TCR beta VDJ combinations and CDR3 sequences used genomic DNA as template. Via MiXCR, TCRdb re-called the reads, giving one row per CDR3 protein. This sample has 200,000 or so distinct CDR3 sequences, with less than 65% found just once. CDR1 SEHNR and CDR2 FQNEAQ come from the germline V gene (reference sequence). The CDR3 contains 15 residues. V was pared by 4 bases and J by 5 bases, with 17 bases between. The sequence came from a human donor with severe aplastic anemia or a healthy control (not recorded which). The rearrangement joins TRBV7-9 to TRBJ1-1, with D perhaps TRBD1 (5 bases). Source material: sorted CD4+, CD8+, or CD8+CD57+ T cells (not recorded which) from PBMCs. The CDR3 region has the DNA TGTGCCAGCAGCTCAGCCGAAGGGAGGGGAACTGAAGCTTTCTTT. Its protein is CASSSAEGRGTEAFF.